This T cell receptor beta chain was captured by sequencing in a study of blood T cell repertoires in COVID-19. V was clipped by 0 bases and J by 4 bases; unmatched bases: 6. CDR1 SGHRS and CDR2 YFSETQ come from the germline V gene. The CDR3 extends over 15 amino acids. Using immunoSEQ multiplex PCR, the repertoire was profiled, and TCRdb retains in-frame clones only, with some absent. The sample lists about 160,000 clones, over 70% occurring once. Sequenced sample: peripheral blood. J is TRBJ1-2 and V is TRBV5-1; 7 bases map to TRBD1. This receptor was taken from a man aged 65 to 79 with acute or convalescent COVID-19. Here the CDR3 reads CASSLDLGQIYGYTF. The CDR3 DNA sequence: TGCGCCAGCAGCTTGGATTTGGGACAGATCTATGGCTACACCTTC.